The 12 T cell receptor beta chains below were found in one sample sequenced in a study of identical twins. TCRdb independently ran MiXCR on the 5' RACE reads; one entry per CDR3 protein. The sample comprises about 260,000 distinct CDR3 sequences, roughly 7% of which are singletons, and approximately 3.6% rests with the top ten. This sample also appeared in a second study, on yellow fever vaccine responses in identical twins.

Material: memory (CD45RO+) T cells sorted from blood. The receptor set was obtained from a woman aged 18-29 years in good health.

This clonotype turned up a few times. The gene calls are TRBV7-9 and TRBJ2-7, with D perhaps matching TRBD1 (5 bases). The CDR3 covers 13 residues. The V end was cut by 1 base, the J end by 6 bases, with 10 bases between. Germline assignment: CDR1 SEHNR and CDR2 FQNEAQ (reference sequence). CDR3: CASSLGGGLEQYF. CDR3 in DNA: TGTGCCAGCAGCTTAGGGGGCGGCCTCGAGCAGTACTTC.

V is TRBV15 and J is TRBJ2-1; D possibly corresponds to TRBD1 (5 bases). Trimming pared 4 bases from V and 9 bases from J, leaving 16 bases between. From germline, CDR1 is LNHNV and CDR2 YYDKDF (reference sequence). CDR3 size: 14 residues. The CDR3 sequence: CATSNVALRGEQFF. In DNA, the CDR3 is TGTGCCACCAGCAACGTGGCATTAAGGGGTGAGCAGTTCTTC.

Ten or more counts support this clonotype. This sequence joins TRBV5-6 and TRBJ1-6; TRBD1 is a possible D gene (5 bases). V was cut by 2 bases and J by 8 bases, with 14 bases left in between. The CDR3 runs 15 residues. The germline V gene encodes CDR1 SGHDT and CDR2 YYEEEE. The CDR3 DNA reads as TGTGCCAGCAGCTTCTTGGACACCCAATATTCACCCCTCCACTTT. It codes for CASSFLDTQYSPLHF.

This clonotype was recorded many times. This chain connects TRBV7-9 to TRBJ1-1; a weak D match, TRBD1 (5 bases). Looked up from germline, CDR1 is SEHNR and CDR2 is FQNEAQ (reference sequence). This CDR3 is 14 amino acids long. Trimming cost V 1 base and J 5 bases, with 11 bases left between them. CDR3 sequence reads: CASSLGFGGTEAFF. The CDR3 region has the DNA TGTGCCAGCAGCTTAGGATTCGGGGGGACTGAAGCTTTCTTT.

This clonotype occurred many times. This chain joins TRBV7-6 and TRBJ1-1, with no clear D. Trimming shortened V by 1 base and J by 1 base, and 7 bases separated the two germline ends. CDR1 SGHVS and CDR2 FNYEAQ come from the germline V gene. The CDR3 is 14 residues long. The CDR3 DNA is TGTGCCAGCAGCTTAGAACGGGGGAACACTGAAGCTTTCTTT. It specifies CASSLERGNTEAFF. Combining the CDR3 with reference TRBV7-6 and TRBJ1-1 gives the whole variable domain GAGVSQSPRYKVTKRGQDVALRCDPISGHVSLYWYRQALGQGPEFLTYFNYEAQQDKSGLPNDRFSAERPEGSISTLTIQRTEQRDSAMYRCASSLERGNTEAFFGQGTRLTVV.

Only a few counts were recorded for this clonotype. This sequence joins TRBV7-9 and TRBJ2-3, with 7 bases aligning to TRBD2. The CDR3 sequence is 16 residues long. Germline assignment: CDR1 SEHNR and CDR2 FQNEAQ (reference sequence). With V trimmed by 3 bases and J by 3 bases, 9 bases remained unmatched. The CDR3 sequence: CASSLVAGVSTDTQYF. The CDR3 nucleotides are TGTGCCAGCAGCTTGGTGGCGGGAGTTTCGACAGATACGCAGTATTTT.

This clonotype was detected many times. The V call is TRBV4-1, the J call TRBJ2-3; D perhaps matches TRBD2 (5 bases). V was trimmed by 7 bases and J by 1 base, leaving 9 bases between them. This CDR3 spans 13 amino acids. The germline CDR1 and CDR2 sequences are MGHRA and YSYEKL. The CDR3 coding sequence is TGCGCCAGCACGACTACAGGCACAGATACGCAGTATTTT. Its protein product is CASTTTGTDTQYF.

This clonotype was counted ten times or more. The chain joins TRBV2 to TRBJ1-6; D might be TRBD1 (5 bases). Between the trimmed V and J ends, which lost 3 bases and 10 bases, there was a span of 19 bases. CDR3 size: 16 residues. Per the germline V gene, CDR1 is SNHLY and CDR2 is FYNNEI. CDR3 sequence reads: CASSDNGQVFGSPLHF. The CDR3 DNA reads TGTGCCAGCAGTGATAACGGACAAGTCTTTGGATCACCCCTCCACTTT.

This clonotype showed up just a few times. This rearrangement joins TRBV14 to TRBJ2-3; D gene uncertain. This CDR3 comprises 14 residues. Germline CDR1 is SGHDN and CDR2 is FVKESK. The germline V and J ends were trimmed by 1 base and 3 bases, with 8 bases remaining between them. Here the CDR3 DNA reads TGTGCCAGCAGCCAAGTTCACGGGACAGATACGCAGTATTTT. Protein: CASSQVHGTDTQYF.

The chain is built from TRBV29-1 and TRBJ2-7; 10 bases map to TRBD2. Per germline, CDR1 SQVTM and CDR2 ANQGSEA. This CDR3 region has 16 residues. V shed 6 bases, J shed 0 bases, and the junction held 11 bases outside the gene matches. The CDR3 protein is CSVSTSGTVLSYEQYF. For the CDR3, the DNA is TGCAGCGTCAGTACTAGCGGGACGGTTCTCTCCTACGAGCAGTACTTC.

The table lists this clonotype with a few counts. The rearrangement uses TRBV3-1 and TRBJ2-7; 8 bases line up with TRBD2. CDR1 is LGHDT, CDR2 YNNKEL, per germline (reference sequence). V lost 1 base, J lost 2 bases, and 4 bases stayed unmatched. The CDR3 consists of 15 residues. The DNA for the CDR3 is TGTGCCAGCAGCCAAGTTAGCGGGAAAGCCTACGAGCAGTACTTC. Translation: CASSQVSGKAYEQYF.

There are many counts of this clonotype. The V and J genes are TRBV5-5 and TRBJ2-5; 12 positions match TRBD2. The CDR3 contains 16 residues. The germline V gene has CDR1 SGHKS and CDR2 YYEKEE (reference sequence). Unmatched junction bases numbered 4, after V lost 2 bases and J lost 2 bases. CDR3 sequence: CASSFFGLAGQETQYF. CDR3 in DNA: TGTGCCAGCAGCTTTTTTGGACTAGCGGGACAAGAGACCCAGTACTTC.